The 10 T cell receptor beta chains below all came from one sample that was sequenced in a study of spatial heterogeneity in lung cancer. Their target antigens are unknown. Regarding time point: sample taken at primary tumor resection. TCRdb itself ran the 5' RACE reads through MiXCR, one entry per CDR3 protein. The data show around 95,000 distinct CDR3 sequences, approximately 4% seen once. Whole-study results and caveats: Tracking of tumor mutation counts was seen in expanded intratumoral alpha and beta TCR counts.

The sample was lung tumor tissue, taken at surgery. Receptor source: a male donor with early-stage non-small cell lung cancer.

This clonotype appeared a few times. The chain carries TRBV11-2 and TRBJ2-1, with D hard to call. V lost 3 bases and J lost 8, with 5 bases in between. Germline values: CDR1 SGHAT, CDR2 FQNNGV. The CDR3 sequence is 11 residues long. The CDR3 DNA sequence: TGTGCCAGCAGCTTTCCCGATGAGCAGTTCTTC. Its protein is CASSFPDEQFF.

This clonotype was seen repeatedly, ten times or more. The chain is built from TRBV7-8 and TRBJ2-1; 11 nucleotides match TRBD2. The CDR3 consists of 17 residues. Germline values: CDR1 SGHVS, CDR2 FQNEAQ. V gave up 5 bases and J gave up 4 bases; unmatched junction bases: 10. This chain's CDR3 is CASSIERASGGYNEQFF. Written as DNA, the CDR3 is TGTGCCAGCAGCATAGAGCGGGCTAGCGGGGGGTACAATGAGCAGTTCTTC.

This clonotype showed up many times. The rearrangement joins TRBV28 to TRBJ2-4; 7 bases agree with TRBD2. Germline V CDR1 and CDR2: MDHEN, SYDVKM. The CDR3 covers 12 residues. V lost 6 bases to trimming and J lost 7 bases; unmatched junction nucleotides: 3. The CDR3 protein is CASRRGSNIQYF. Written as DNA, the CDR3 is TGTGCCAGCAGGCGCGGGAGTAACATTCAGTACTTC.

This clonotype came up a few times. The rearrangement links TRBV4-2 to TRBJ2-3, with D tentatively TRBD2 (6 bases). CDR3 length: 16 residues. Trimming removed 4 bases from V and 2 bases from J, with 16 bases in between. The V gene's germline CDR1 is LGHNA and CDR2 YNFKEQ. CDR3 sequence: CASSPGTFSPTDTQYF. For the CDR3, the DNA is TGTGCCAGCAGCCCTGGGACTTTCTCTCCCACAGATACGCAGTATTTT.

This clonotype was seen many times. The rearrangement joins TRBV3-1 to TRBJ1-6; D is unresolved. The CDR3 runs 13 residues. Germline lookup yields CDR1 LGHDT and CDR2 YNNKEL (reference sequence). The germline V and J ends were trimmed by 1 base and 7 bases, with 5 bases remaining between them. CDR3 coding DNA: TGTGCCAGCAGCCAAGGAACGAATTCACCCCTCCACTTT. It is translated as CASSQGTNSPLHF.

This clonotype was recorded many times. The chain recombines TRBV6-1 with TRBJ1-5; unclear D gene. This CDR3 region has 13 residues. Trimming took off 6 bases at V and 4 bases at J, with 10 bases between the two ends. The V gene's germline CDR1 is MNHNS and CDR2 SASEGT. This chain's CDR3 is CASSHSSNQPQHF. CDR3 nucleotide sequence: TGTGCCAGCAGCCACAGTAGTAATCAGCCCCAGCATTTT.

At least ten counts were recorded for this clonotype. The rearrangement joins TRBV7-6 to TRBJ2-1, with 12 bases aligning to TRBD2. The V and J ends lost 4 bases and 1 base, in that order; junction bases with no gene match: 11. The germline V gene has CDR1 SGHVS and CDR2 FNYEAQ. This CDR3 spans 19 amino acids. The CDR3 loop reads CASSSGPRTSGVSYNEQFF. The CDR3 region has the DNA TGTGCCAGCAGCTCCGGTCCTCGGACTAGCGGGGTATCCTACAATGAGCAGTTCTTC.

There are many counts of this clonotype. V is TRBV5-1 and J is TRBJ1-2; D is unclear. Trimming stripped 0 bases from V and 0 bases from J, with 3 bases between. The germline V gene encodes CDR1 SGHRS and CDR2 YFSETQ. The CDR3 runs 13 residues. The CDR3 region is CASSLGTNYGYTF. DNA of the CDR3: TGCGCCAGCAGCTTGGGGACTAACTATGGCTACACCTTC.

At least ten counts were recorded for this clonotype. This chain joins TRBV29-1 and TRBJ1-2, with 8 bases matching TRBD1. Trimming cost V 8 bases and J 9 bases; bases outside gene matches: 14. The germline V gene has CDR1 SQVTM and CDR2 ANQGSEA. This CDR3 has 13 amino acids. CDR3 residues: CSYRDRRGARYTF. CDR3 bases: TGCAGCTACCGGGACAGGCGAGGGGCTCGCTACACCTTC.

This clonotype has at least ten counts. The rearrangement links TRBV28 to TRBJ1-2; 7 bases match TRBD1. Losses at the gene ends were 8 bases for V and 4 bases for J; bases not matched to a gene: 13. Looked up from germline, CDR1 is MDHEN and CDR2 is SYDVKM. This CDR3 contains 15 residues. The CDR3 DNA reads as TGTGCCAGCGGTCCTGTGAACAGGGGCAGCTATGGCTACACCTTC. It translates to CASGPVNRGSYGYTF.